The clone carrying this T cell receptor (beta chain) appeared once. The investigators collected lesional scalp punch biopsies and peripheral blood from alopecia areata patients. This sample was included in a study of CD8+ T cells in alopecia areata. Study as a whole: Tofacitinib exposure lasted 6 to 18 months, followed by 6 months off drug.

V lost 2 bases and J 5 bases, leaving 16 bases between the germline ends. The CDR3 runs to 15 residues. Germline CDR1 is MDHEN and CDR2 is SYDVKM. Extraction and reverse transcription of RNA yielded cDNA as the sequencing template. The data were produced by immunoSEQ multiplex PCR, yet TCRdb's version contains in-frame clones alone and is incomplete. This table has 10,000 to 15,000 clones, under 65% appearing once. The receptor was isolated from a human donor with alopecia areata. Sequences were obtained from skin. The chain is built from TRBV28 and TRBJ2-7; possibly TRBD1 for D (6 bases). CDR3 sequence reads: CASSLPQGYLNEQYF. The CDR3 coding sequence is TGTGCCAGCAGTTTACCCCAGGGGTATTTGAACGAGCAGTACTTC. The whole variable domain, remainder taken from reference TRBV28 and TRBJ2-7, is DVKVTQSSRYLVKRTGEKVFLECVQDMDHENMFWYRQDPGLGLRLIYFSYDVKMKEKGDIPEGYSVSREKKERFSLILESASTNQTSMYLCASSLPQGYLNEQYFGPGTRLTVT.